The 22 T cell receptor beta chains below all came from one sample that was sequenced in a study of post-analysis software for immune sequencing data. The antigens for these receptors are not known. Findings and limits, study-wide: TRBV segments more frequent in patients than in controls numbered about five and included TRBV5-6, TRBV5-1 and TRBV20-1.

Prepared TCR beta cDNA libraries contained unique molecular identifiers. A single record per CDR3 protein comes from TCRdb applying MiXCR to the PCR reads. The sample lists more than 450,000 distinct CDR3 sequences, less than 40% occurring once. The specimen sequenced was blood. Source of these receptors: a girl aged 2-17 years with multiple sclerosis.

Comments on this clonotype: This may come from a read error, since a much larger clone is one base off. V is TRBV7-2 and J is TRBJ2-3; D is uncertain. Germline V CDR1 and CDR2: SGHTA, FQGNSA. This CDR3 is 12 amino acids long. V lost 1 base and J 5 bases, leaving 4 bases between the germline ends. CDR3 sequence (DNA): TGTGCCAGCAGCTTAGAAATAGATACGCAGTATTTT. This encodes CASSLEIDTQYF.

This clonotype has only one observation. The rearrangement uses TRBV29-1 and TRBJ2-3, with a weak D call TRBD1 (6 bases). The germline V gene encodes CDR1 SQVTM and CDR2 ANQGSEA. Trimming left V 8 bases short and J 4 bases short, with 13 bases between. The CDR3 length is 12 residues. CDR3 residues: CSFTGFSDTQYF. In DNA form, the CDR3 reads TGCAGCTTTACAGGGTTCTCAGATACGCAGTATTTT.

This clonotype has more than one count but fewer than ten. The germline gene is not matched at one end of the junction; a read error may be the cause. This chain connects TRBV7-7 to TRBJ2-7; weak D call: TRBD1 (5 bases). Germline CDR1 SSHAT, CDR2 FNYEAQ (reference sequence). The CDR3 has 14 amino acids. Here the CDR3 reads CASSPNQGSYEQYF. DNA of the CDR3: TGTGCTAGCAGCCCGAATCAGGGTTCCTACGAGCAGTACTTC.

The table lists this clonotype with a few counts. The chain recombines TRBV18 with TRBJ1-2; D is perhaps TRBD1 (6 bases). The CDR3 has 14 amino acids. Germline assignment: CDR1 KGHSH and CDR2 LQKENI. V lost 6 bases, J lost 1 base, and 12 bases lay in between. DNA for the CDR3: TGTGCCAGCTCCCTGGGACAAATTAACTATGGCTACACCTTC. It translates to CASSLGQINYGYTF.

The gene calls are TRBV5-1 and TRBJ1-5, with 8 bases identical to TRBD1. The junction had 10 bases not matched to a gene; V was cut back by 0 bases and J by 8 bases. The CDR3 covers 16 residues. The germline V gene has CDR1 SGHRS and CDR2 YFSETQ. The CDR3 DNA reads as TGCGCCAGCAGCTTGGGAGCCCCCGACAGGGGCGAGCCCCAGCATTTT. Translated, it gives CASSLGAPDRGEPQHF.

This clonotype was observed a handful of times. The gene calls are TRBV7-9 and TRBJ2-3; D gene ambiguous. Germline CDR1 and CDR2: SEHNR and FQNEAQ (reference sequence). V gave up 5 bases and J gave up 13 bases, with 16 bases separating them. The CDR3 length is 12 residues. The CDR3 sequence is CASSPDRPAEYF. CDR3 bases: TGTGCCAGCAGCCCAGACCGGCCGGCGGAGTATTTT. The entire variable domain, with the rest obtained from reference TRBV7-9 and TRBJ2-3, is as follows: DTGVSQNPRHKITKRGQNVTFRCDPISEHNRLYWYRQTLGQGPEFLTYFQNEAQLEKSRLLSDRFSAERPKGSFSTLEIQRTEQGDSAMYLCASSPDRPAEYFGPGTRLTVL.

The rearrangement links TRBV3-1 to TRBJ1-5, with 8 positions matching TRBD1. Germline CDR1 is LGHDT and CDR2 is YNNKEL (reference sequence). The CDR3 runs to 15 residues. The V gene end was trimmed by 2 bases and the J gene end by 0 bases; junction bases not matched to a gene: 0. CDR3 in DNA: TGTGCCAGCAGCCAAACAGGGGGTAGCAATCAGCCCCAGCATTTT. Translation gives CASSQTGGSNQPQHF.

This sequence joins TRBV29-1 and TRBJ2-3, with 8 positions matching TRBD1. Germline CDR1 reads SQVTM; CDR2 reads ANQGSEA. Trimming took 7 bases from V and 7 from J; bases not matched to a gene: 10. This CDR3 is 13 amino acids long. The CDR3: CSERTGRLNTQYF. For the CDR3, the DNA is TGCAGCGAACGGACAGGGAGGTTGAATACGCAGTATTTT.

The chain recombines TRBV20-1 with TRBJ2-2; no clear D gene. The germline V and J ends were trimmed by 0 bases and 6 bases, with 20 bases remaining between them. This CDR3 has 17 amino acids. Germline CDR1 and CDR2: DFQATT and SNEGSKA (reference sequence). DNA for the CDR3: TGCAGTGCTAGAGATCGGGCAGGTCCAAGTTGGGCCGGGGAGCTGTTTTTT. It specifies CSARDRAGPSWAGELFF.

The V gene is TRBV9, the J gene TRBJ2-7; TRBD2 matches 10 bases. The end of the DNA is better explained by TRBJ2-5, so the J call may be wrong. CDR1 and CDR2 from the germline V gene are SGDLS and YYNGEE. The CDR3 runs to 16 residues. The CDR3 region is CASSVASSGGAETQYF. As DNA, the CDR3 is TGTGCCAGCAGCGTAGCTTCTAGCGGGGGAGCGGAGACCCAGTACTTC.

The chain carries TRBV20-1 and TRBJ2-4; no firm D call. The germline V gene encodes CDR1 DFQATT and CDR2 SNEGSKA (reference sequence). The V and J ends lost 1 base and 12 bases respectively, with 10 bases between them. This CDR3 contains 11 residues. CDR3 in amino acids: CSARAGVNQYF. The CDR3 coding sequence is TGCAGTGCTAGAGCTGGGGTGAATCAGTACTTC.

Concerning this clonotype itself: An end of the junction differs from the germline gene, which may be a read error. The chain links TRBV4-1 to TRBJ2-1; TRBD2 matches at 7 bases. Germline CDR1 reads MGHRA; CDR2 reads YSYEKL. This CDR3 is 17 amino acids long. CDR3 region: CASSHLGRTRFDNEKFF. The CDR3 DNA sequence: TGCGCCAGCAGCCACCTAGGGAGGACTAGGTTCGACAATGAGAAGTTCTTC.

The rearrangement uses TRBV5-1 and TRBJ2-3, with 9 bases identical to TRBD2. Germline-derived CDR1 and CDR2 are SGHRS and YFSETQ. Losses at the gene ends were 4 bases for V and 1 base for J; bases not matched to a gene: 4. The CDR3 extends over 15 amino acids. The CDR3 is CASSGTSSGTDTQYF. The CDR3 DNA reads TGCGCCAGCAGCGGGACTAGCTCGGGCACAGATACGCAGTATTTT.

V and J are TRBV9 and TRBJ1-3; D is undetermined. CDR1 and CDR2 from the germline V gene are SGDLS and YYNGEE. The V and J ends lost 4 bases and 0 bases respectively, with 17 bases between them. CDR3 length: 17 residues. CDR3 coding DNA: TGTGCCAGCAGCCCCAACTCCCAGAGGCACTCTGGAAACACCATATATTTT. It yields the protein CASSPNSQRHSGNTIYF.

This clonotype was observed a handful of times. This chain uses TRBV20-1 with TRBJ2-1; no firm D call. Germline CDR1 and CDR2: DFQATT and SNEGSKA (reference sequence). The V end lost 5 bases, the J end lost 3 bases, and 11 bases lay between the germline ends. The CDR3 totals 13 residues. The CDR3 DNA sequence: TGCAGTGCTCGACTCCCCAACTACAATGAGCAGTTCTTC. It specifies CSARLPNYNEQFF.

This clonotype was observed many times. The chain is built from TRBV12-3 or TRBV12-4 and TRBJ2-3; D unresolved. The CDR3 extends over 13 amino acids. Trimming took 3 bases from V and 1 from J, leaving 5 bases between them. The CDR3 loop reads CASSFVRTDTQYF. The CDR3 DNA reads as TGTGCCAGCAGTTTTGTTCGCACAGATACGCAGTATTTT.

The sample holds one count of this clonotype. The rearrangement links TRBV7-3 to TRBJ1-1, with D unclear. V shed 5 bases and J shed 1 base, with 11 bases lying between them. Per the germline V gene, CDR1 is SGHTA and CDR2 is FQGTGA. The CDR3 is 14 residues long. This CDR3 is CASSPGEANTEAFF. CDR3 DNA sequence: TGTGCCAGCAGCCCCGGAGAGGCGAACACTGAAGCTTTCTTT.

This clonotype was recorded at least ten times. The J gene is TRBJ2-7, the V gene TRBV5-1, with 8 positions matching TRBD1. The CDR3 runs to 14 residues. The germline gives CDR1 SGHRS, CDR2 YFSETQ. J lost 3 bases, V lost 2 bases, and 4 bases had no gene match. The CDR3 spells CASSFRTGNYEQYF. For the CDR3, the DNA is TGCGCCAGCAGCTTCAGGACAGGGAACTACGAGCAGTACTTC.

CDR3: CASSLFGGTGRDGYTF. The CDR3, as DNA: TGTGCCAGCAGCTTATTTGGCGGGACAGGGCGTGACGGCTACACCTTC. V usage is TRBV7-6 and J usage is TRBJ1-2; TRBD1 matches 9 bases. CDR3 length equals 16 residues. The trim removed 2 bases at V and 8 bases at J, leaving 12 bases unmatched. Per germline, CDR1 SGHVS and CDR2 FNYEAQ.

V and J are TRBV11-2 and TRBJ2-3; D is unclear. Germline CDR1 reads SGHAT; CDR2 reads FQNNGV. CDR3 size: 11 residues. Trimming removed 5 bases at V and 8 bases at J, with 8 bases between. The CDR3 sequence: CASSLQPTQYF. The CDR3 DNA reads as TGTGCCAGCAGCCTCCAGCCTACGCAGTATTTT.

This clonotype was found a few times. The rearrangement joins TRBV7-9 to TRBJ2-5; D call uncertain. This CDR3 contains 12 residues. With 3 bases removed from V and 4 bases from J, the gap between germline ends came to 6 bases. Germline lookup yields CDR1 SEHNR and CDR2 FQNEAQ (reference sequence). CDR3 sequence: CASSFPPETQYF. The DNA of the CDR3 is TGTGCCAGCAGCTTCCCTCCAGAGACCCAGTACTTC. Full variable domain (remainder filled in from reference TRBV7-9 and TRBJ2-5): DTGVSQNPRHKITKRGQNVTFRCDPISEHNRLYWYRQTLGQGPEFLTYFQNEAQLEKSRLLSDRFSAERPKGSFSTLEIQRTEQGDSAMYLCASSFPPETQYFGPGTRLLVL.

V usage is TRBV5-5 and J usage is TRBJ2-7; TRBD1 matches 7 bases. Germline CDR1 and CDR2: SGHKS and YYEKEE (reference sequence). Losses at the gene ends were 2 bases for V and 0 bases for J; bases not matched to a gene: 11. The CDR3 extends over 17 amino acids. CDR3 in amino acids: CASSFYTGTAYSYEQYF. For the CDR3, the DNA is TGTGCCAGCAGCTTTTATACCGGGACAGCCTACTCCTACGAGCAGTACTTC.